This T cell receptor beta chain appears in the sequencing data of a study of blood T cells in healthy people across ages (dated by TCRdb to between 2014 and 2016). Regarding the study in general: In model experiments, template switching captured about one uniquely barcoded TCR beta cDNA molecule for every two T cells. Using deep sequencing normalized with unique cDNA molecular identifiers, the study measured how TCR beta repertoire diversity changes with age. Four age groups were formed from the donors: young (average roughly 16 years), middle-aged (around 37), aged (62) and long-lived (more than 75). For two donors (one aged 18 to 29 and one aged 80 or older), the study analyzed two additional independent replicas of 1 million unique cDNA reads from the same blood draw.

Preparation of the library involved 5' RACE. Instrument on record: Illumina HiSeq 2500. The second PCR ran for about 7 to 11 cycles and used a J-beta primer mix along with a sample-barcoded 5' primer. Each TCR beta cDNA molecule received a unique molecular identifier from a template-switch 5' adaptor carrying 12 random nucleotides. Each sample yielded at least 2.5 million CDR3-containing paired-end reads. First-strand cDNA synthesis was performed from all RNA using the Mint cDNA synthesis kit, with priming by a TRBC-specific oligonucleotide. Following uracil-DNA glycosylase treatment, all cDNA underwent a first 18-cycle PCR with the universal primers M1SS and BC2_uni_R. Processing in the source paper ran as follows. For normalization, 1 million high-quality reads were randomly selected from each sample, with every read carrying a distinct molecular identifier. Instead of being binned into consensus sequences, reads with shared molecular identifiers were discarded. CDR3 identification, clonotype clustering and error correction used MiTCR with a Q25 quality threshold and the strictest error-elimination algorithm. Lower-bound total TCR beta diversity was estimated with a nonparametric unseen species model using Euler transformation. TCRdb ran its own pipeline on the public reads, namely fastp trimming at Q25 and MiXCR clone calling, and kept in-frame beta chains. Rows merge per CDR3 protein into single entries with the most common DNA and genes. For this entry, the V and J calls and clone size follow TCRdb and not the study's own pipeline. Present in this sample are some 760,000 distinct CDR3 sequences, about 25% of which were seen just once. The top ten clonotypes cover more than 8% of the sample.

Trimming takes 7 bases off V and 8 bases off J; junction bases not matched to a gene: 7. The CDR3 covers 14 residues, taking in both the cysteine and the phenylalanine. Here the CDR3 DNA is all that survives: 42 bases in frame from base 1. What the authors observed across the whole study: Compared with the aged group, the long-lived group had more naive CD4+ T cells, fewer expanded clones and increased TCR diversity, a pattern suggesting age selection. Observed TCR beta diversity per million T cells fell roughly linearly with age, and a significant reduction was already apparent by age around 36. The percentage of naive T cells measured by flow cytometry correlated strongly with observed TCR beta diversity. Total diversity estimates from one million sequenced T cells were considered lower bounds and underestimates. Donor CMV infection status was unknown, potentially confounding age-related changes in expanded clonotypes. Because profiling used bulk unsorted PBMCs, naive and antigen-experienced compartments could not be compared conclusively.

The roughly 38 donors, aged roughly 6 to 95 years, were systemically healthy Caucasian individuals from Russia. Each donor gave 9 to 10 milliliters of peripheral blood, collected into EDTA-treated Vacutainer tubes. Ficoll-Paque density-gradient centrifugation was used to isolate PBMCs, with at least 7 million obtained per sample. Total RNA was extracted from PBMCs with Trizol reagent, with at least 5 micrograms obtained per sample. The percentages of naive CD45RAhigh/CD27high T cells were determined by flow cytometry on a PBMC aliquot from every donor. Concerning this clonotype itself: Its antigen target is currently unknown. Base qualities are not provided; no much larger clone lies one nucleotide away.

This sample also belongs to another study, concerning T cells of mothers and their children. As that second paper reports: Nine systemically healthy Caucasian individuals served as donors, namely three mothers together with their six children. cDNA synthesis used all of the extracted RNA, with approximately 1.4 ug of RNA in each 15 ul reaction. Sample barcodes and 2-4 random nucleotides were added via the M1S primer in the second PCR. More than 8.5 million TCR beta CDR3 reads were obtained from each mother, and roughly 3 million reads were obtained from each child. Thymic selection shapes the output of TCR recombination in a similar way in related and unrelated pairs, and inherited differences have a minor effect. Normalized repertoire overlap was always slightly but never significantly higher in related than unrelated mother-child pairs. No persistent microchimeric T cell clones were detected, at a sensitivity of roughly 93 clones per million clonotypes. The study used deep NGS to compare TCR beta repertoires of mothers and children, seeking features distinguishing related mother-child pairs from unrelated individuals. Mothers averaged roughly 40 +/- 4 years of age and children averaged 11 +/- 4 years. After adapter ligation with NEBNext reagents, the libraries were sequenced on Illumina HiSeq 2000 with 100+100 nt paired-end reads. Mother and child libraries were prepared a month apart and sequenced in separate runs to prevent cross-contamination. For each donor, somewhere between about 450,000 and 2,200,000 distinct TCR beta clonotypes were identified. Naive TCR beta clonotypes were estimated from low-frequency clonotypes matched to each donor's FACS-determined naive share, without sorting.

The rearrangement joined TRBV12-3 or TRBV12-4 to TRBJ2-6, with TRBD2 matching 8 junction bases. Sample: blood. The receptor's source is a boy younger than 18 in good health. The CDR3: CASKTTGGTNVLTF. At the DNA level, the sequence is TGTGCCAGCAAAACGACGGGGGGGACCAACGTCCTGACTTTC.